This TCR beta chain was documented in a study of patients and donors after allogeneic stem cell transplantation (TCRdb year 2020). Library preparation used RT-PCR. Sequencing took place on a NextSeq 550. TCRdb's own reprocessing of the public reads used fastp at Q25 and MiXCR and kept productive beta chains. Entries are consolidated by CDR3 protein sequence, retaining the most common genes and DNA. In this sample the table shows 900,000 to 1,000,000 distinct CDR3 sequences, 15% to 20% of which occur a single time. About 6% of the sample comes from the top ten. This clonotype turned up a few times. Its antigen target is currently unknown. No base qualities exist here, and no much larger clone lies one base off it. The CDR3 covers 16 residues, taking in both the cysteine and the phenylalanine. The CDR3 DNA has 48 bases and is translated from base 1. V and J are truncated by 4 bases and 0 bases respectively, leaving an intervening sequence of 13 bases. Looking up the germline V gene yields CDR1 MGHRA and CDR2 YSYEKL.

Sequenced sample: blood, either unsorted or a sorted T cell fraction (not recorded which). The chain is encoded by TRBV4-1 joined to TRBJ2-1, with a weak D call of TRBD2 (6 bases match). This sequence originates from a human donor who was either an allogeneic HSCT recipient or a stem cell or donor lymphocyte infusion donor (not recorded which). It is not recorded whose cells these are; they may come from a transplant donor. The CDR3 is CASSPWGESSYNEQFF. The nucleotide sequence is TGCGCCAGCAGCCCCTGGGGGGAGAGCTCCTACAATGAGCAGTTCTTC.